This TCR beta chain is from a study of cytomegalovirus exposure and HLA in healthy donors. Study-level findings and limits: In a later analysis, TCR beta V- and J-gene trimming showed a link to a missense DCLRE1C variant. DRB1 had the most TCR associations and HLA-C the fewest, a later analysis found, with rates varying by HLA locus.

CDR3 length: 15 residues. Germline V gene data show CDR1 as MNHEY and CDR2 as SVGAGI. J gave up 0 bases and V 5 bases, and 3 bases lay outside the gene matches. Each donor was nominally healthy when sampled (though unrecorded immune exposures were likely). Primers included in the PCR were 60 Vbeta and 13 Jbeta primers. Some clones are missing from TCRdb's copy, which holds only in-frame ones; the method was immunoSEQ multiplex PCR. The table lists about 160,000 clones, 80% to 90% of them singletons. Concerning this clone itself: What it binds is not known.

This rearrangement joins TRBV6-5 to TRBJ1-5; 8 bases are shared with TRBD1. Sequenced input: PBMCs. The TCR was taken from a man between 18 and 29 years old in good health and CMV-seropositive. The CDR3 reads CASSLQGASNQPQHF. In nucleotides, the CDR3 is TGTGCCAGCAGTCTTCAGGGGGCTAGCAATCAGCCCCAGCATTTT.